This TCR beta chain was recovered during a study of cytomegalovirus exposure and HLA in healthy donors. Study-wide results and limits: Owing to their indistinguishability, certain V segments, notably TRBV6-2 and TRBV6-3, were excluded.

PCR primers comprised 60 Vbeta and 13 Jbeta primers. Libraries were prepared by immunoSEQ multiplex PCR; TCRdb keeps only in-frame clonotypes and omits some of them. This sample carries 120,000 to 150,000 clones, about three quarters of them seen once, and the ten largest clones take approximately 7%. Regarding this clone: Its antigen is not known.

The CDR3 runs 13 residues. Trimming stripped 5 bases from V and 1 base from J, with 8 bases between. Looked up from germline, CDR1 is SGHTA and CDR2 is FQGNSA. This clonotype originated in a man in his forties in good health and CMV-seropositive. The chain employs TRBV7-2 and TRBJ2-5; unclear D gene. The sample was PBMCs. The CDR3 region is CASSKTIQETQYF. The CDR3 region has the DNA TGTGCCAGCAGCAAGACAATCCAAGAGACCCAGTACTTC. The full variable domain, completed using reference TRBV7-2 and TRBJ2-5, is GAGVSQSPSNKVTEKGKDVELRCDPISGHTALYWYRQSLGQGLEFLIYFQGNSAPDKSGLPSDRFSAERTGGSVSTLTIQRTQQEDSAVYLCASSKTIQETQYFGPGTRLLVL.